This TCR beta chain was profiled in a study of cytomegalovirus exposure and HLA in healthy donors. Study as a whole: Counted in an early data release were approximately 85 million unique TCRs from HLA-typed donors.

Points on this clone: Its antigen is unidentified.

The PCR ran on 60 Vbeta and 13 Jbeta primers. The protocol was immunoSEQ multiplex PCR, while the TCRdb copy is restricted to in-frame clones and leaves out a portion. In the table there are about 130,000 clones, more than 65% of which are singletons. Each donor's status was that of a healthy bone marrow donor. Study conclusions and caveats: In vitro assays verified that three CMV-associated chains recognized CMV antigens specifically. Later analysis demonstrated an association between a missense DCLRE1C variant and TCR beta V- and J-gene trimming.

V shed 0 bases and J 1 base; nucleotides not matched to a gene: 7. The germline V gene has CDR1 LGHNA and CDR2 YSLEER. This CDR3 is 20 amino acids long. V and J are TRBV4-3 and TRBJ2-3; 16 bases align to TRBD2. This sequence was found in a man between 50 and 59 years old in good health and CMV-seronegative. The sequenced material came from PBMCs. This chain's CDR3 is CASSQEVGTSGGARTDTQYF. The CDR3 nucleotides read TGCGCCAGCAGCCAAGAAGTTGGGACTAGCGGGGGGGCCCGCACAGATACGCAGTATTTT.